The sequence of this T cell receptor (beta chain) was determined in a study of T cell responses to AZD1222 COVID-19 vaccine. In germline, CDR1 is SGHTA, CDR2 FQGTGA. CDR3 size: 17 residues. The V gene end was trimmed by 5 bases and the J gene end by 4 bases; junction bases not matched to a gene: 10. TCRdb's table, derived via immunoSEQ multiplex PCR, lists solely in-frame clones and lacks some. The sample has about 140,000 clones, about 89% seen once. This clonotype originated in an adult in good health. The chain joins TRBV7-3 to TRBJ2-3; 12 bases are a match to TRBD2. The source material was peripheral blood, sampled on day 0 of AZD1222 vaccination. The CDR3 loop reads CASSPSGLAGRADTQYF. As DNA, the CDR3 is TGTGCCAGCAGCCCATCGGGACTAGCGGGTAGGGCAGATACGCAGTATTTT.